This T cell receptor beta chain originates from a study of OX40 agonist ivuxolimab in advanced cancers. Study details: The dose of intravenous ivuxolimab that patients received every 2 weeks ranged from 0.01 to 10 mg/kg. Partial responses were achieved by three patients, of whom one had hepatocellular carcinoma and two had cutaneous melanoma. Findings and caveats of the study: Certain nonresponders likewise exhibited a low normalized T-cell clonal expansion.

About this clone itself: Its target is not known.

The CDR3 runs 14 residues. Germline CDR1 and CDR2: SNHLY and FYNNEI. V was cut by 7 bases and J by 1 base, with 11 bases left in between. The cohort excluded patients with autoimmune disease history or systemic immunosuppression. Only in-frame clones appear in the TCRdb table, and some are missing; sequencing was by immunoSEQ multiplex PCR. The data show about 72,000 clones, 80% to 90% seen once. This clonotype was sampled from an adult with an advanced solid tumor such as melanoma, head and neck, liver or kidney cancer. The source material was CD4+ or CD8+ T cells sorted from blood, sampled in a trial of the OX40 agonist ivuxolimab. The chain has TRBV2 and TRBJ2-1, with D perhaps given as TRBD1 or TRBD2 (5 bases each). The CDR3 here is CASNPGSSYNEQFF. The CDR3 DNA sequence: TGTGCCAGCAATCCAGGGAGTTCCTACAATGAGCAGTTCTTC.